This T cell receptor (beta chain) appears in the sequencing data of a study of T cells in localized non-small cell lung cancer. The CDR3 is 14 residues long. Germline V gene sequence: CDR1 SQVTM, CDR2 ANQGSEA. The V segment lost 0 bases and the J segment 0 bases; nucleotides outside the gene matches: 0. This table comes from immunoSEQ multiplex PCR, and its TCRdb copy is limited to in-frame clones, with some not included. Of approximately 83,000 clones in the sample, under 95% were seen once. Findings and caveats of the study: Uninvolved adjacent lung had more T cell clonality than any other tissue, topping tumor.

Turning to this clone: Its target is not known.

The rearrangement joins TRBV29-1 to TRBJ2-7; 9 positions agree with TRBD1. This specimen consisted of PBMCs, obtained before any cancer treatment. This TCR came from a woman between 40 and 69 years old with stage II squamous cell lung carcinoma. The CDR3 protein is CSVEEQGASYEQYF. CDR3 bases: TGCAGCGTTGAAGAACAGGGGGCCTCCTACGAGCAGTACTTC.